This T cell receptor beta chain was obtained from a study of T cells in Graves' hyperthyroidism and ophthalmopathy. Study details: Peripheral blood draws took place at initial diagnosis, ahead of any treatment. Study-wide findings and caveats: Expanded thyroid clonotypes (above 0.001) were mostly also found in blood. Ophthalmopathy was separated from stable hyperthyroidism by a 13 V-J model.

CDR1 and CDR2 (germline): SGHVS, FQNEAQ. V lost 4 bases and J 5 bases, leaving 18 bases between the germline ends. This CDR3 contains 15 residues. Diagnoses were made from clinical symptoms, serum measures (thyroxine and TRAb), thyroid ultrasound and orbital computed tomography. This clonotype was recorded at least ten times. Its antigen is currently unknown. Regions amplified from RNA transcripts were the TCR beta CDR3 regions. First-round RT-PCR with HTBI primers amplified the TCR CDR3 region. TCRdb reprocessed the multiplex PCR reads via MiXCR and lists one record per CDR3 protein. The sample lists under 200,000 distinct CDR3 sequences, about 9.4% seen once, with roughly a fifth in the top ten.

This receptor was identified in a woman aged 18-29 years with Graves' hyperthyroidism that later progressed to Graves' ophthalmopathy. The V gene is TRBV7-8, the J gene TRBJ2-7, with D possibly matching TRBD1 (6 bases). The sample taken for sequencing was blood. CDR3 DNA sequence: TGTGCCAGCAGCTCGGGACAACCACTCCGGAACGAGCAGTACTTC. Its translation is CASSSGQPLRNEQYF.